These 18 T cell receptor beta chains were sequenced from one sample in a study of blood T cell repertoires in COVID-19 (TCRdb year 2020). Preparation of the library involved the immunoSEQ multiplex PCR assay. In its TCRdb copy, this immuneACCESS table keeps in-frame sequences only and misses some clones. Where compared with another copy, unresolved V genes explain less than half of these, and the others have no known cause. This sample has about 180,000 clones in its table, and roughly 85% of those were observed once. About 10% of the sample lies in the top ten. Sequencing used peripheral blood. The origin of the receptors is a woman at least 80 years old with active or convalescent COVID-19.

V gene TRBV19 combines with J gene TRBJ2-1, with 12 bases that match TRBD1. CDR1 LNHDA and CDR2 SQIVND come from the germline V gene (reference sequence). This CDR3 spans 15 amino acids. Trimming removed 6 bases from V and 9 bases from J; junction bases left unmatched: 9. Written as DNA, the CDR3 is TGTGCCAGTAGATCACCGGGACAGGGGGCTGGTGAGCAGTTCTTC. It is translated as CASRSPGQGAGEQFF.

The chain is built from TRBV5-4 and TRBJ2-5, with 8 bases matching TRBD2. CDR1 SGHNT and CDR2 YYREEE come from the germline V gene (reference sequence). The CDR3 is made up of 16 amino acids. V trimming: 0 bases; J trimming: 1 base; junction bases outside the gene matches: 5. Here the CDR3 reads CASSLAASGGQETQYF. The CDR3 DNA follows: TGTGCCAGCAGCTTGGCTGCCAGCGGGGGCCAAGAGACCCAGTACTTC.

V and J are TRBV18 and TRBJ1-6; D remains unclear. Germline CDR1 and CDR2: KGHSH and LQKENI. The CDR3 has 16 residues. The ends were cut back, 3 bases at V and 9 bases at J, with 18 bases in the middle. The DNA for the CDR3 is TGTGCCAGCTCACCGTCCCGGCCCGGGGTGGGTTCACCCCTCCACTTT. Its protein is CASSPSRPGVGSPLHF.

The V and J genes are TRBV7-3 and TRBJ2-1; 7 nucleotides align to TRBD1. CDR1 is SGHTA and CDR2 is FQGTGA in the germline V gene. The CDR3 sequence is 16 residues long. The J segment lost 2 bases and the V segment lost 6 bases, leaving 10 bases of the junction unmatched. The CDR3 region is CASSSTGARTYNEQFF. The CDR3 bases are TGTGCCAGCAGTTCTACAGGGGCGCGAACCTACAATGAGCAGTTCTTC.

The genes are TRBV24-1 and TRBJ2-7, with D possibly TRBD2 on 5 matching bases. The germline CDR1 and CDR2 sequences are KGHDR and SFDVKD. The CDR3 has 14 amino acids. Trimming left V 4 bases short and J 1 base short, with 10 bases between. CDR3 sequence reads: CATSDPGTSYEQYF. CDR3 nucleotides: TGTGCCACCAGTGACCCGGGAACATCCTACGAGCAGTACTTC.

The J gene is TRBJ1-1, the V gene TRBV19; unclear D gene. Germline V gene data show CDR1 as LNHDA and CDR2 as SQIVND (reference sequence). The CDR3 is made up of 16 amino acids. Trimming removed 7 bases at V and 7 bases at J, with 25 bases between. CDR3: CASIINGRDEIYEAFF. Written as DNA, the CDR3 is TGTGCCAGTATAATTAATGGACGGGATGAGATATATGAAGCTTTCTTT.

The genes are TRBV6-5 and TRBJ1-5; TRBD1 might be the D (5 bases). Germline CDR1 reads MNHEY; CDR2 reads SVGAGI. The CDR3 is made up of 15 amino acids. Between the trimmed V and J ends, which lost 7 bases and 4 bases, there was a span of 17 bases. DNA for the CDR3: TGTGCCAGCACTCAAGGGGTGGGCAGGAATCAGCCCCAGCATTTT. It specifies CASTQGVGRNQPQHF.

The chain employs TRBV29-1 and TRBJ1-2; 9 bases agree with TRBD1. With V trimmed by 7 bases and J by 3 bases, 6 bases remained unmatched. The CDR3 is 13 residues long. CDR1 and CDR2 from the germline V gene are SQVTM and ANQGSEA. The CDR3 loop reads CSAEDRGYYGYTF. For the CDR3, the DNA is TGCAGCGCCGAGGACAGGGGATACTATGGCTACACCTTC.

The V call is TRBV19, the J call TRBJ1-2; D possibly corresponds to TRBD1 (5 bases). Trimming cost V 6 bases and J 3 bases, with 14 bases left between them. Looked up from germline, CDR1 is LNHDA and CDR2 is SQIVND (reference sequence). This CDR3 has 14 amino acids. This chain's CDR3 is CASSSLGGDYGYTF. The CDR3 DNA reads TGTGCCAGTAGCTCGTTGGGAGGGGACTATGGCTACACCTTC. The entire variable domain, with the rest obtained from reference TRBV19 and TRBJ1-2, is as follows: DGGITQSPKYLFRKEGQNVTLSCEQNLNHDAMYWYRQDPGQGLRLIYYSQIVNDFQKGDIAEGYSVSREKKESFPLTVTSAQKNPTAFYLCASSSLGGDYGYTFGSGTRLTVV.

The chain combines TRBV12-3 or TRBV12-4 with TRBJ1-2, with a tentative D call TRBD1 (5 bases). V gave up 4 bases and J gave up 4 bases, with 10 bases separating them. The CDR3 consists of 13 residues. CDR3 nucleotides: TGTGCCAGCAGTTCCGGGGGACCCTATGGCTACACCTTC. It yields the protein CASSSGGPYGYTF.

This chain links TRBV24-1 with TRBJ1-1; D perhaps matches TRBD1 (5 bases). The germline V gene has CDR1 KGHDR and CDR2 SFDVKD. Trimming shortened V by 4 bases and J by 5 bases, and 7 bases separated the two germline ends. The CDR3 loop spans 12 amino acids. The CDR3 loop is CATSDGGTEAFF. CDR3 sequence (DNA): TGTGCCACCAGTGACGGGGGGACTGAAGCTTTCTTT.

The chain employs TRBV19 and TRBJ1-1, with 8 bases matching TRBD1. The germline V gene encodes CDR1 LNHDA and CDR2 SQIVND (reference sequence). The CDR3 runs to 14 residues. V lost 6 bases and J lost 4; bases outside the gene matches: 7. CDR3 DNA sequence: TGTGCCAGTAGACTCGACAGGGGACGCACTGAAGCTTTCTTT. Translating it yields CASRLDRGRTEAFF.

CDR3 in amino acids: CASSPRPGQGSEQYF. The CDR3 bases are TGTGCCAGCAGCCCACGCCCGGGACAGGGGTCCGAGCAGTACTTC. The chain joins TRBV7-2 to TRBJ2-7; TRBD1 matches 10 bases. Trimming took 5 bases from V and 6 from J; bases not matched to a gene: 10. This CDR3 region has 15 residues. Germline V CDR1 and CDR2: SGHTA, FQGNSA.

CDR3 sequence reads: CASSDGLSTNEKLFF. Written as DNA, the CDR3 is TGTGCCAGTAGCGACGGACTATCAACTAATGAAAAACTGTTTTTT. This chain uses TRBV19 with TRBJ1-4; D unclear. The CDR3 is 15 amino acids. CDR1 and CDR2 from the germline V gene are LNHDA and SQIVND (reference sequence). V was cut by 6 bases and J by 0 bases, with 11 bases left in between. Looking up the rest from reference TRBV19 and TRBJ1-4 gives the full variable domain: DGGITQSPKYLFRKEGQNVTLSCEQNLNHDAMYWYRQDPGQGLRLIYYSQIVNDFQKGDIAEGYSVSREKKESFPLTVTSAQKNPTAFYLCASSDGLSTNEKLFFGSGTQLSVL.

The chain combines TRBV12-3 or TRBV12-4 with TRBJ2-1; TRBD2 is a possible D gene (5 bases). The CDR3 has 13 residues. Trimming took off 5 bases at V and 9 bases at J, with 14 bases between the two ends. The DNA of the CDR3 is TGTGCCAGCAGTCCCATTCTAGCACTTGAGCAGTTCTTC. This codes for CASSPILALEQFF.

The rearrangement uses TRBV6-5 and TRBJ2-1, with TRBD2 matching over 8 bases. The length of the CDR3 is 15 residues. Trimming at V came to 4 bases and at J to 1 base, leaving 3 bases not matched to a gene. The germline V gene has CDR1 MNHEY and CDR2 SVGAGI. The CDR3 nucleotides are TGTGCCAGCAGTTTACTAGCGGAATCCTACAATGAGCAGTTCTTC. It specifies CASSLLAESYNEQFF.

This clone was counted between two and nine times. The chain employs TRBV28 and TRBJ2-7; 9 nucleotides line up with TRBD2. The ends lost 9 bases at V and 2 bases at J; junction bases unmatched: 8. The CDR3 covers 14 residues. Per germline, CDR1 MDHEN and CDR2 SYDVKM. The CDR3 loop reads CASRVVAGAYEQYF. In DNA form, the CDR3 reads TGTGCCAGTCGGGTGGTAGCGGGAGCCTACGAGCAGTACTTC.

The rearrangement joins TRBV2 to TRBJ1-2, with TRBD1 matching 7 bases. After removal of 4 bases from V and 6 bases from J, the junction contained 14 bases not matched to a gene. The CDR3 runs 16 residues. Germline CDR1 SNHLY, CDR2 FYNNEI. The CDR3, as DNA: TGTGCCAGCAGTGTATTGAGGGGACAGCCTCTTCATGGCTACACCTTC. Translated, it gives CASSVLRGQPLHGYTF.